This paragraph covers one T cell receptor (beta chain) sequence. Its matching antigen is unknown. This entry comes from a study of CD8+ T cells in alopecia areata. Study-wide findings and caveats: Among the cells sequenced in scalp samples are also the resident alphabeta T cells of normal skin. Especially in alopecia totalis/universalis, lesional scalp showed greater clonality than normal scalp did. Relative to mice, TCR sharing across patients was less clear, a difference possibly HLA-related.

CDR1 MGHRA and CDR2 YSYEKL come from the germline V gene. The CDR3 runs 14 residues. V dropped 4 bases and J dropped 4; count of bases not matched to a gene: 3. RNA was isolated and reverse transcribed to cDNA, the sequencing template. The data were produced by immunoSEQ multiplex PCR, yet TCRdb's version contains in-frame clones alone and is incomplete. This sample carries around 100,000 clones, around three fifths of them seen once, and the ten largest clones take about 9%. The sorting of PBMCs gave CD4+ and CD8+ T cells. The sample comprised CD4+ T cells sorted from blood. The receptor was isolated from a human donor in good health. The J gene is TRBJ1-4, the V gene TRBV4-1; 7 bases agree with TRBD1. CDR3: CASSPTGVNEKLFF. Here the CDR3 DNA reads TGCGCCAGCAGCCCAACAGGGGTTAATGAAAAACTGTTTTTT.